A selection of T cell receptor beta chains follows, all from one sample in a study of vaccination effects on CD4 cells after COVID-19. Assay: immunoSEQ multiplex PCR; the TCRdb copy retains only in-frame clones and omits some. The sample yields 30,000 to 45,000 clones, about 78% seen once. The antigens of these receptors remain unknown. The specimen was CD4+ T cells from PBMCs cultured with HCoV-NL63 spike peptides, collected before COVID-19 vaccination. All receptors come from a human donor who had a prior SARS-CoV-2 infection. Both conserved end residues are part of each CDR3. The D gene is left open where the match is weak. Clone size is not always given. Where it is, it says once, few, many or a class for expanded clones.

D gene: TRBD1
J gene: TRBJ1-1
clone size: once
V gene: TRBV9
CDR3 DNA: TGTGCCAGCAGCGTACAAGGGACAGGGGATTTGGGGGCTTTCTTT
CDR3 protein: CASSVQGTGDLGAFF

D gene: .
J gene: TRBJ2-1
clone size: once
V gene: TRBV19
CDR3 DNA: TGTGCCAGTAGTATTAACCGGGCCTCCTCCTACAATGAGCAGTTCTTC
CDR3 protein: CASSINRASSYNEQFF

D gene: .
J gene: TRBJ1-3
clone size: .
V gene: TRBV10-3
CDR3 DNA: TGTGCCATCAGTGAGTCGAATTTCATTCGGGGGACTGGAAACACCATATATTTT
CDR3 protein: CAISESNFIRGTGNTIYF

D gene: .
J gene: TRBJ2-3
clone size: .
V gene: TRBV7-2
CDR3 DNA: TGTGCCAGCAGCTTAAATAAAGGGGCAGATACGCAGTATTTT
CDR3 protein: CASSLNKGADTQYF

D gene: .
J gene: TRBJ2-1
clone size: .
V gene: TRBV29-1
CDR3 DNA: TGCAGCGCTGGTGGAGGGGGGACTTTCTCCTACAATGAGCAGTTCTTC
CDR3 protein: CSAGGGGTFSYNEQFF

D gene: TRBD1
J gene: TRBJ1-6
clone size: few
V gene: TRBV30
CDR3 DNA: TGTGCCTCCACAAACGGACAGGCCTTGCCCAATTCACCCCTCCACTTT
CDR3 protein: CASTNGQALPNSPLHF

D gene: .
J gene: TRBJ2-1
clone size: once
V gene: TRBV6-5
CDR3 DNA: TGTGCCAGCAGTTTCTCCCTAGCCAATGAGCAGTTCTTC
CDR3 protein: CASSFSLANEQFF

D gene: .
J gene: TRBJ2-1
clone size: .
V gene: TRBV11-3
CDR3 DNA: TGTGCCAGCAGCTTCAGCTCCTACAATGAGCAGTTCTTC
CDR3 protein: CASSFSSYNEQFF

D gene: .
J gene: TRBJ1-3
clone size: .
V gene: TRBV9
CDR3 DNA: TGTGCCAGCAGCGTGGGGGGAGCAGGGGCTGGAAACACCATATATTTT
CDR3 protein: CASSVGGAGAGNTIYF

D gene: TRBD1
J gene: TRBJ2-7
clone size: .
V gene: TRBV7-3
CDR3 DNA: TGTGCCAGCAGCCTAAATCCCGGGACAGGCTACGAGCAGTACTTC
CDR3 protein: CASSLNPGTGYEQYF

D gene: .
J gene: TRBJ1-1
clone size: few
V gene: TRBV9
CDR3 DNA: TGTGCCAGCAGCACCCACATGTCCTCGGGTGAAGCTTTCTTT
CDR3 protein: CASSTHMSSGEAFF

D gene: .
J gene: TRBJ2-7
clone size: .
V gene: TRBV5-4
CDR3 DNA: TGTGCCAGCAGCCCGGGACTGGACCCTTCCTACGAGCAGTACTTC
CDR3 protein: CASSPGLDPSYEQYF

D gene: TRBD2
J gene: TRBJ2-3
clone size: .
V gene: TRBV25-1
CDR3 DNA: TGTGCTTCGGGACTAGCGGGGGACGACCTAAGACCAGATACGCAGTATTTT
CDR3 protein: CASGLAGDDLRPDTQYF

D gene: .
J gene: TRBJ1-2
clone size: few
V gene: TRBV6-5
CDR3 DNA: TGTGCCAGCAGTTCACAGGGATCGGTTGGCTACACCTTC
CDR3 protein: CASSSQGSVGYTF

D gene: .
J gene: TRBJ2-2
clone size: .
V gene: TRBV7-2
CDR3 DNA: TGTGCCAGCAGCTTAACTGGGAACACCGGGGAGCTGTTTTTT
CDR3 protein: CASSLTGNTGELFF

D gene: .
J gene: TRBJ2-5
clone size: few
V gene: TRBV5-4
CDR3 DNA: TGTGCCAGCAGCTTGCCCCAAGAGACCCAGTACTTC
CDR3 protein: CASSLPQETQYF

D gene: .
J gene: TRBJ1-1
clone size: .
V gene: TRBV7-2
CDR3 DNA: TGTGCCAGCAGCTTAGGCCCCAATCGTCAAGCAGAAGCTTTCTTT
CDR3 protein: CASSLGPNRQAEAFF

D gene: .
J gene: TRBJ2-2
clone size: .
V gene: TRBV11-2
CDR3 DNA: TGTGCCAGCAGCTTAGGAATTGTGGTTAACACCGGGGAGCTGTTTTTT
CDR3 protein: CASSLGIVVNTGELFF

D gene: TRBD1
J gene: TRBJ1-1
clone size: few
V gene: TRBV11-2
CDR3 DNA: TGTGCCAGCAACCCATCTAACAGGGGAGGCACTGAAGCTTTCTTT
CDR3 protein: CASNPSNRGGTEAFF

D gene: .
J gene: TRBJ1-2
clone size: .
V gene: TRBV12-5
CDR3 DNA: TGTGCTAGTGGTTTGGGGATCGTAACTTCTTATGGCTACACCTTC
CDR3 protein: CASGLGIVTSYGYTF